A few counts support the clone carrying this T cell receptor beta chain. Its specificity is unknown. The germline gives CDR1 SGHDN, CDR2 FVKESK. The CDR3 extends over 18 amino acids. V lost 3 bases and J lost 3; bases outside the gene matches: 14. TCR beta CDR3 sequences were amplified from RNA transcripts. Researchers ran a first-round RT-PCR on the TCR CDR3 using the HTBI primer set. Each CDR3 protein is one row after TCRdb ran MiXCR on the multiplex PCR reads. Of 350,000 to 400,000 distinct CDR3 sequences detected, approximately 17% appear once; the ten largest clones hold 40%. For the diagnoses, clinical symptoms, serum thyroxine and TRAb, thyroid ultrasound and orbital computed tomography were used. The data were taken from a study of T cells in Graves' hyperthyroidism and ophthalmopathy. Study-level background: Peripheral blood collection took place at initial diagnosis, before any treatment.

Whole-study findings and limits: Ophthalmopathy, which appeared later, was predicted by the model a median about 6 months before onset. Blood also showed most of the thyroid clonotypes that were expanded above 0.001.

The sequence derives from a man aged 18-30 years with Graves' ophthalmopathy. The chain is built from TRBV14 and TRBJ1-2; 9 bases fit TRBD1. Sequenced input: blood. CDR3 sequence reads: CASSQTGTGSMGHYGYTF. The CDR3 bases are TGTGCCAGCAGCCAGACCGGGACAGGGTCGATGGGTCACTATGGCTACACCTTC.